One sample yielded the 30 T cell receptor beta chains listed below, sequenced in a study of vaccination and CD4 T cells after COVID-19. Sample time point: late sampling 161 to 241 days after vaccination in a few convalescent patients. Treatment of the sample: roughly 11-day PBMC culture with coronavirus spike peptide pools or control peptides (ViraFEST assay). These TCRs are of unknown antigen specificity. The study sequenced cultured CD4+ T cell DNA using the Oncomine TCR Beta short-read assay. TCRdb re-called the PCR reads with MiXCR, one entry per CDR3 protein. The sample shows about 25,000 distinct CDR3 sequences, under 40% of them seen only once. The sequences come from CD4+ T cells from blood, cultured in vitro, collected about 7 months after SARS-CoV-2 vaccination. These receptor sequences come from a human donor who had recovered from COVID-19.

The chain is built from TRBV5-4 and TRBJ2-1; D is perhaps TRBD1 or TRBD2 (5 bases each). The V end was cut by 3 bases, the J end by 5 bases, with 12 bases between. CDR1 and CDR2 (germline): SGHNT, YYREEE (reference sequence). The CDR3 is 14 residues long. The CDR3 spells CASSSYRDHNEQFF. As DNA, the CDR3 is TGTGCCAGCAGCTCGTACCGGGACCACAATGAGCAGTTCTTC. Filled out from reference TRBV5-4 and TRBJ2-1, the complete variable domain reads ETGVTQSPTHLIKTRGQQVTLRCSSQSGHNTVSWYQQALGQGPQFIFQYYREEENGRGNFPPRFSGLQFPNYSSELNVNALELDDSALYLCASSSYRDHNEQFFGPGTRLTVL.

The V and J genes are TRBV18 and TRBJ2-7; D is perhaps TRBD1 (6 bases). Germline loops: CDR1 KGHSH, CDR2 LQKENI. There are 13 residues in the CDR3. V was cut by 3 bases and J by 1 base, with 7 bases left in between. CDR3 amino acids: CASSPDSSYEQYF. CDR3 bases: TGTGCCAGCTCACCGGACAGTTCCTACGAGCAGTACTTC.

The chain links TRBV28 to TRBJ2-3, with 9 bases that match TRBD2. The CDR3 runs to 16 residues. Germline V lookup: CDR1 MDHEN, CDR2 SYDVKM. J lost 5 bases, V lost 6 bases, and 12 bases had no gene match. CDR3 sequence reads: CASRRLSGGARDTQYF. CDR3 sequence (DNA): TGTGCCAGCAGAAGACTTAGCGGGGGTGCACGAGATACGCAGTATTTT.

This clonotype came up a few times. The rearrangement uses TRBV7-8 and TRBJ1-2; D is possibly TRBD1 (5 bases). V shed 5 bases and J shed 7 bases, with 17 bases lying between them. The CDR3 has 14 residues. The germline gives CDR1 SGHVS, CDR2 FQNEAQ. The CDR3 here is CASSPTRGSGGYTF. CDR3 DNA sequence: TGTGCCAGCAGCCCGACAAGGGGTTCCGGTGGCTACACCTTC.

In this sample, this clonotype is medium-sized. The J gene is TRBJ1-5, the V gene TRBV20-1; D remains ambiguous. The CDR3 spans 16 residues. Trimming took off 3 bases at V and 3 bases at J, with 18 bases between the two ends. Germline V gives CDR1 DFQATT, CDR2 SNEGSKA (reference sequence). The CDR3 region is CSASRGGGSHNQPQHF. CDR3 DNA sequence: TGCAGTGCTAGCCGTGGTGGTGGTAGCCACAATCAGCCCCAGCATTTT.

The table lists this clonotype with a few counts. V gene TRBV20-1 combines with J gene TRBJ2-7; D is undetermined. The germline V and J ends were trimmed by 0 bases and 3 bases, with 9 bases remaining between them. The germline V gene has CDR1 DFQATT and CDR2 SNEGSKA (reference sequence). The CDR3 is made up of 13 amino acids. The DNA for the CDR3 is TGCAGTGCTAGAGATACCAGACACTACGAGCAGTACTTC. Its protein is CSARDTRHYEQYF.

This rearrangement joins TRBV20-1 to TRBJ2-7; D remains ambiguous. Germline V gene lookup returns CDR1 DFQATT and CDR2 SNEGSKA (reference sequence). V lost 2 bases and J 3 bases, leaving 5 bases between the germline ends. The CDR3 loop spans 11 amino acids. For the CDR3, the DNA is TGCAGTGCTAGAAGTCTCTACGAGCAGTACTTC. Its protein product is CSARSLYEQYF.

This clonotype has just a few counts. The chain joins TRBV7-9 to TRBJ2-7, with D tentatively TRBD1 or TRBD2 (5 bases each). CDR3 length: 14 amino acids. The V end was cut by 8 bases, the J end by 5 bases, with 19 bases between. Germline CDR1 SEHNR, CDR2 FQNEAQ (reference sequence). The CDR3 sequence: CASRTLGGSHEQYF. Here the CDR3 DNA reads TGTGCCAGCCGAACACTTGGGGGATCCCACGAGCAGTACTTC.

This rearrangement joins TRBV6-1 to TRBJ2-1; possibly TRBD2 for D (6 bases). V was shortened by 7 bases and J by 10 bases, with 20 bases between the two germline ends. This CDR3 region has 14 residues. Germline values: CDR1 MNHNS, CDR2 SASEGT. The CDR3 DNA reads as TGTGCCAGCACCGAGAGGCGGGATTATAGCGAGCAGTTCTTC. Encoded protein: CASTERRDYSEQFF.

In the case of this clonotype: Relative to the germline gene, one junction end is altered; a read error may explain this. The chain has TRBV10-3 and TRBJ2-5; D ambiguous. CDR1 is ENHRY and CDR2 is SYGVKD in the germline V gene. This CDR3 is 14 amino acids long. CDR3 nucleotide sequence: TGTGCCAGCAGTTCGAGACAATCTCAAGAGACCCAGTACTTC. Translating gives CASSSRQSQETQYF.

This clonotype has a handful of counts. The CDR3 loop reads CASSLSGTPEGIQYF. The CDR3 nucleotides are TGTGCCAGCAGTTTATCGGGGACCCCGGAGGGCATTCAGTACTTC. The gene calls are TRBV28 and TRBJ2-4; TRBD2 is a possible D gene (6 bases). From germline, CDR1 is MDHEN and CDR2 SYDVKM. V lost 1 base and J lost 9, with 16 bases in between. CDR3 size: 15 residues. The whole variable domain, filled in from reference TRBV28 and TRBJ2-4, reads DVKVTQSSRYLVKRTGEKVFLECVQDMDHENMFWYRQDPGLGLRLIYFSYDVKMKEKGDIPEGYSVSREKKERFSLILESASTNQTSMYLCASSLSGTPEGIQYFGAGTRLSVL.

This clonotype is medium-sized (0.01 to 0.1%) in the sample. The CDR3 reads CASSLYQETQYF. The CDR3, as DNA: TGTGCCAGCAGCTTGTACCAAGAGACCCAGTACTTC. V usage is TRBV7-2 and J usage is TRBJ2-5; D not certain. The CDR3 covers 12 residues. Trimming left V 3 bases short and J 0 bases short, with 2 bases between. Germline CDR1 is SGHTA and CDR2 is FQGNSA.

The chain has TRBV6-1 and TRBJ2-1; 13 positions match TRBD2. The V gene's germline CDR1 is MNHNS and CDR2 SASEGT. The V segment lost 1 base and the J segment 5 bases; nucleotides outside the gene matches: 8. CDR3 length equals 18 residues. Here the CDR3 reads CASSEETLLAGGNNEQFF. For the CDR3, the DNA is TGTGCCAGCAGTGAAGAAACCCTACTAGCGGGGGGGAACAATGAGCAGTTCTTC.

CDR3 loop: CASSQSFRGYTF. The CDR3 bases are TGCGCCAGCAGCCAAAGCTTCAGGGGCTACACCTTC. The gene calls are TRBV4-1 and TRBJ1-2; no clear D gene. The CDR3 extends over 12 amino acids. Per germline, CDR1 MGHRA and CDR2 YSYEKL. Trimming stripped 2 bases from V and 8 bases from J, with 9 bases between.

This clonotype was seen a handful of times. The chain recombines TRBV15 with TRBJ1-5, with a possible D match to TRBD1 (6 bases). The CDR3 covers 17 residues. CDR1 is LNHNV, CDR2 YYDKDF, per germline (reference sequence). V lost 1 base, J lost 7 bases, and 20 bases lay in between. The CDR3 coding sequence is TGTGCCACCAGCAGAGTCCGCCTCACAGGGAAGCGGCAGCCCCAGCATTTT. Translating it yields CATSRVRLTGKRQPQHF.

The rearrangement uses TRBV6-5 and TRBJ2-7; 8 positions agree with TRBD1. The CDR3 totals 16 residues. V shed 2 bases, J shed 0 bases, and the junction held 6 bases outside the gene matches. Germline V lookup: CDR1 MNHEY, CDR2 SVGAGI. CDR3 sequence: CASSYEGTGSSYEQYF. Written as DNA, the CDR3 is TGTGCCAGCAGTTACGAGGGGACAGGCAGCTCCTACGAGCAGTACTTC.

V is TRBV4-1 and J is TRBJ2-7; 11 bases are shared with TRBD1. The CDR3 is 14 residues long. CDR1 MGHRA and CDR2 YSYEKL come from the germline V gene. Trimming cost V 1 base and J 6 bases; bases outside gene matches: 2. CDR3 nucleotides: TGCGCCAGCAGCCAAGGGGGGACAGGGGGCGAGCAGTACTTC. Translated, it gives CASSQGGTGGEQYF.

The chain has TRBV7-2 and TRBJ2-1; 9 bases align to TRBD2. Trimming at V came to 1 base and at J to 3 bases, leaving 7 bases not matched to a gene. This CDR3 is built from 17 residues. Germline loops: CDR1 SGHTA, CDR2 FQGNSA. CDR3 sequence (DNA): TGTGCCAGCAGCTTAGGCACGCGGGGGGGCGGCTACAATGAGCAGTTCTTC. It specifies CASSLGTRGGGYNEQFF.

The chain carries TRBV7-8 and TRBJ1-1; no reliable D call. The germline CDR1 and CDR2 sequences are SGHVS and FQNEAQ. Deletions cut 1 base from V and 8 bases from J, with 11 bases between. This CDR3 comprises 13 residues. CDR3 nucleotides: TGTGCCAGCAGCTTAGAATCTTTCACAGAAGCTTTCTTT. It is translated as CASSLESFTEAFF.

The chain employs TRBV4-1 and TRBJ2-1; D not certain. CDR1 is MGHRA and CDR2 is YSYEKL in the germline V gene. V gave up 1 base and J gave up 5 bases, with 9 bases separating them. The CDR3 totals 14 residues. This CDR3 reads CASSQVGRNNEQFF. Here the CDR3 DNA reads TGCGCCAGCAGCCAAGTTGGGCGAAACAATGAGCAGTTCTTC.

As to this clonotype: A read error may explain this, as a much larger clone is one base away. The CDR3 loop is CVSSFSTGTVGHEQYF. CDR3 in DNA: TGTGTCAGCAGTTTTTCGACGGGGACGGTAGGGCACGAGCAGTACTTC. This rearrangement joins TRBV28 to TRBJ2-7; either TRBD1 or TRBD2 may supply D (5 bases each). This CDR3 spans 16 amino acids. Per the germline V gene, CDR1 is MDHEN and CDR2 is SYDVKM. Full variable domain (remainder filled in from reference TRBV28 and TRBJ2-7): DVKVTQSSRYLVKRTGEKVFLECVQDMDHENMFWYRQDPGLGLRLIYFSYDVKMKEKGDIPEGYSVSREKKERFSLILESASTNQTSMYLCVSSFSTGTVGHEQYFGPGTRLTVT.

The chain combines TRBV28 with TRBJ1-5; D gene uncertain. V lost 6 bases and J lost 1, with 7 bases in between. This CDR3 is 13 amino acids long. Germline V gene sequence: CDR1 MDHEN, CDR2 SYDVKM. As DNA, the CDR3 is TGTGCCAGCAGCCTGGACAGCAATCAGCCCCAGCATTTT. Amino acids: CASSLDSNQPQHF.

The chain is built from TRBV18 and TRBJ1-2; D uncertain. Germline loops: CDR1 KGHSH, CDR2 LQKENI. Deletions cut 0 bases from V and 4 bases from J, with 3 bases between. This CDR3 is 12 amino acids long. The CDR3 region has the DNA TGTGCCAGCTCACCACCGCTCTATGGCTACACCTTC. Translation gives CASSPPLYGYTF.

The rearrangement uses TRBV7-9 and TRBJ2-7; D unclear. The V end was cut by 5 bases, the J end by 2 bases, with 10 bases between. The V gene's germline CDR1 is SEHNR and CDR2 FQNEAQ (reference sequence). The CDR3 is 13 amino acids. The CDR3 spells CASSVTQPYEQYF. The CDR3 region has the DNA TGTGCCAGCAGCGTGACCCAACCCTACGAGCAGTACTTC.

This rearrangement joins TRBV19 to TRBJ2-5, with 8 positions matching TRBD2. Germline-derived CDR1 and CDR2 are LNHDA and SQIVND (reference sequence). The J segment lost 5 bases and the V segment lost 11 bases, leaving 7 bases of the junction unmatched. This CDR3 is 12 amino acids long. The CDR3 protein is CAAGGRLETQYF. The CDR3 DNA is TGTGCCGCGGGGGGTCGCCTGGAGACCCAGTACTTC.

The sample holds a few counts of this clonotype. This chain links TRBV27 with TRBJ2-1; 7 bases fit TRBD2. The junction had 1 base not matched to a gene; V was cut back by 0 bases and J by 5 bases. Germline V gene sequence: CDR1 MNHEY, CDR2 SMNVEV (reference sequence). The CDR3 sequence is 14 residues long. In DNA form, the CDR3 reads TGTGCCAGCAGTTTATCAGGGACTAACAATGAGCAGTTCTTC. Protein product: CASSLSGTNNEQFF.

There are a few counts of this clonotype. This chain uses TRBV2 with TRBJ1-1; D is undetermined. Trimming took off 7 bases at V and 6 bases at J, with 12 bases between the two ends. The germline V gene has CDR1 SNHLY and CDR2 FYNNEI. This CDR3 contains 12 residues. CDR3 DNA sequence: TGTGCCAGCATACGGCTAACCGCTGAAGCTTTCTTT. Residues: CASIRLTAEAFF.

The CDR3 DNA follows: TGCAGTGTTACTAGCGGGAGACGATTGTCCTACAATGAGCAGTTCTTC. It specifies CSVTSGRRLSYNEQFF. The chain combines TRBV20-1 with TRBJ2-1, with 11 bases aligning to TRBD2. Looked up from germline, CDR1 is DFQATT and CDR2 is SNEGSKA (reference sequence). Losses at the gene ends were 7 bases for V and 1 base for J; bases not matched to a gene: 9. This CDR3 is 16 amino acids long.

By frequency in the sample, this clonotype is medium-sized. The chain links TRBV7-8 to TRBJ2-5; 7 bases match TRBD2. Germline V gene sequence: CDR1 SGHVS, CDR2 FQNEAQ. The CDR3 is 14 residues long. V shed 10 bases and J 0 bases; nucleotides not matched to a gene: 8. CDR3 sequence reads: CATRGVRYQETQYF. DNA of the CDR3: TGTGCCACCCGGGGGGTAAGGTACCAAGAGACCCAGTACTTC.

This clonotype was seen a few times. The V call is TRBV6-1, the J call TRBJ2-1; TRBD2 agrees at 15 bases. Germline CDR1 reads MNHNS; CDR2 reads SASEGT. With 4 bases clipped from V and 7 bases from J, the junction kept 2 bases outside the gene matches. The CDR3 extends over 15 amino acids. This chain's CDR3 is CASSGTSGRANEQFF. The DNA of the CDR3 is TGTGCCAGCAGTGGGACTAGCGGGAGGGCGAATGAGCAGTTCTTC.